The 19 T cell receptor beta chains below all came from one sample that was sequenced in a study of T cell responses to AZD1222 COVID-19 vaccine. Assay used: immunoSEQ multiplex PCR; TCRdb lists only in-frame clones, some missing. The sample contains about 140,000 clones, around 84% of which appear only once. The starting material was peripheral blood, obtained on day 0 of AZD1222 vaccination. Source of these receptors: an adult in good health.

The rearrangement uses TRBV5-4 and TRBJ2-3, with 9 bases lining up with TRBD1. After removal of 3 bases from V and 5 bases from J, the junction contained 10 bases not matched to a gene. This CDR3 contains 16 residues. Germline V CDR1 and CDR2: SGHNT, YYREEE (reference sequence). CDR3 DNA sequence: TGTGCCAGCAGCTGGGTAGCCGGGACAGGGCGAGATACGCAGTATTTT. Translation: CASSWVAGTGRDTQYF.

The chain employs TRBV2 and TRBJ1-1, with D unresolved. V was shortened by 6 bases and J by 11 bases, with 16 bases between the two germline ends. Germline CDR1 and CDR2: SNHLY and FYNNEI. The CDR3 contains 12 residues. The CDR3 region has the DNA TGTGCCAGCAGAGTTATTAGTCCGGCGGCTTTCTTT. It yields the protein CASRVISPAAFF. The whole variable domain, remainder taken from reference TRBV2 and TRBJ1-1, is EPEVTQTPSHQVTQMGQEVILRCVPISNHLYFYWYRQILGQKVEFLVSFYNNEISEKSEIFDDQFSVERPDGSNFTLKIRSTKLEDSAMYFCASRVISPAAFFGQGTRLTVV.

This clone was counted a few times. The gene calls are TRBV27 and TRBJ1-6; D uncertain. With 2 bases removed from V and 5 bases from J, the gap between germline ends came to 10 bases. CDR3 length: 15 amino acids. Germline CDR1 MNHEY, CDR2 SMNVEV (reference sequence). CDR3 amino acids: CASSLGQADNSPLHF. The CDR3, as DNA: TGTGCCAGCAGTTTAGGGCAGGCGGATAATTCACCCCTCCACTTT.

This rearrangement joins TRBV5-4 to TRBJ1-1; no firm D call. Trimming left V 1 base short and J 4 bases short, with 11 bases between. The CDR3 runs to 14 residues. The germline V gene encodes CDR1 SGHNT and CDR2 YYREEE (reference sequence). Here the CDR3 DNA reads TGTGCCAGCAGCTTGATGGGTATAGGCACTGAAGCTTTCTTT. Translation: CASSLMGIGTEAFF.

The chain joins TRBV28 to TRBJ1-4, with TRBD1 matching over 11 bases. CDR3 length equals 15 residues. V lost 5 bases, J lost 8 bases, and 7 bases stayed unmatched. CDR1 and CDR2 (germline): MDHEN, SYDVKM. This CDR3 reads CASSKRTGGNEKLFF. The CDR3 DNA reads TGTGCCAGCAGTAAACGGACAGGGGGCAACGAAAAACTGTTTTTT.

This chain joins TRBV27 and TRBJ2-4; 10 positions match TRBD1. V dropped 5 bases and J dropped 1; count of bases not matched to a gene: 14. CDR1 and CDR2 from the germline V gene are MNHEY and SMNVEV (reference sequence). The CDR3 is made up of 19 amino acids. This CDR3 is CASSKRQGAQNPAKNIQYF. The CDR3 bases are TGTGCCAGCAGTAAACGACAGGGGGCGCAGAATCCGGCCAAAAACATTCAGTACTTC.

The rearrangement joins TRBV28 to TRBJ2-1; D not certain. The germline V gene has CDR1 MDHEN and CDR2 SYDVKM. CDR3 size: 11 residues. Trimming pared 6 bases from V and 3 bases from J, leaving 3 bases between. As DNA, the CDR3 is TGTGCCAGCAGCTACTACAATGAGCAGTTCTTC. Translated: CASSYYNEQFF.

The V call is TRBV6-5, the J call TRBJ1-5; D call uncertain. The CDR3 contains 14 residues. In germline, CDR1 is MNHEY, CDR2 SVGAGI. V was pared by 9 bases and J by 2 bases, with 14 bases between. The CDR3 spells CASWSFTGNQPQHF. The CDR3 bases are TGTGCCAGTTGGTCCTTCACGGGCAATCAGCCCCAGCATTTT.

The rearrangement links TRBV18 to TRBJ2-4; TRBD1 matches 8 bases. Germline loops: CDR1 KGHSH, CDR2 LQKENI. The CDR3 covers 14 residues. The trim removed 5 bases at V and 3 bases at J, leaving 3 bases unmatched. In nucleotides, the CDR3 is TGTGCCAGCTCAACAGGGGGGATCAAAAACATTCAGTACTTC. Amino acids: CASSTGGIKNIQYF.

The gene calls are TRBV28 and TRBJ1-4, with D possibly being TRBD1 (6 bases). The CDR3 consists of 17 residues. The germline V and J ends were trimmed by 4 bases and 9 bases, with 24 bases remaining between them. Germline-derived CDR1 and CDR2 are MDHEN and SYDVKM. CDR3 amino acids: CASSSQMGTSKGQKLFF. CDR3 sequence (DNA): TGTGCCAGCAGTTCCCAGATGGGGACATCGAAGGGCCAAAAACTGTTTTTT.

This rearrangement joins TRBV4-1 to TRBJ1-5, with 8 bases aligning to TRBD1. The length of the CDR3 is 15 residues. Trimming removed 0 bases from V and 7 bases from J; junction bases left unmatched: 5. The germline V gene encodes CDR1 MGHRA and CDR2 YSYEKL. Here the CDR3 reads CASSQDDRGRQPQHF. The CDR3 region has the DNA TGCGCCAGCAGCCAAGATGACAGGGGCCGGCAGCCCCAGCATTTT.

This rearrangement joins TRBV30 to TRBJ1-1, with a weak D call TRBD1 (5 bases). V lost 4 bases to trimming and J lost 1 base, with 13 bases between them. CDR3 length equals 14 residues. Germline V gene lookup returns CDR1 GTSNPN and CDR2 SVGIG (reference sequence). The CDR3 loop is CAWTIFGGNTEAFF. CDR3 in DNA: TGTGCCTGGACGATCTTTGGGGGGAACACTGAAGCTTTCTTT.

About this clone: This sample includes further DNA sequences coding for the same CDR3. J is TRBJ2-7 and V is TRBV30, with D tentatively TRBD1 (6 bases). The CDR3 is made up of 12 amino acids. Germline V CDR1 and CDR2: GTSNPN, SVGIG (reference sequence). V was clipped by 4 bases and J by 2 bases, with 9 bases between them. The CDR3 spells CAWKQGTYEQYF. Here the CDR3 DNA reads TGTGCCTGGAAACAGGGCACCTACGAGCAGTACTTC.

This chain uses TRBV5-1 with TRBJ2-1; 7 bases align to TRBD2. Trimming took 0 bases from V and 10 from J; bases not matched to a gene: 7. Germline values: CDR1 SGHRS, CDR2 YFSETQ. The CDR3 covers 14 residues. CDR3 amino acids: CASSLVPGGVEQFF. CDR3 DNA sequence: TGCGCCAGCAGCTTGGTACCGGGGGGTGTCGAGCAGTTCTTC.

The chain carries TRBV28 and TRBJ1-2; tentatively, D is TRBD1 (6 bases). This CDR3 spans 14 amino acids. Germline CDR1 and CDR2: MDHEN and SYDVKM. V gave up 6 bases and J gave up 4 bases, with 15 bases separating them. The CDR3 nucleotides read TGTGCCAGCAGATCGCAGGGGACGTCCTATGGCTACACCTTC. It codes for CASRSQGTSYGYTF.

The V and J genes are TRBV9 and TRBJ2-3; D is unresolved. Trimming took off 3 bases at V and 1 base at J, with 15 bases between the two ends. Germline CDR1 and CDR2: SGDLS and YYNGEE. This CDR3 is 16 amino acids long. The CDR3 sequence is CASSALTTSGTDTQYF. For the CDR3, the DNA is TGTGCCAGCAGCGCCCTTACTACTTCTGGCACAGATACGCAGTATTTT.

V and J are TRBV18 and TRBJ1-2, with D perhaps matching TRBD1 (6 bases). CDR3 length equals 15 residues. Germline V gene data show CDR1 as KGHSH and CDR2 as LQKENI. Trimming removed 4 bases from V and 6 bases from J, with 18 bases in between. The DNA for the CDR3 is TGTGCCAGCTCACAAGGACAGTCGAATTTAGATGGCTACACCTTC. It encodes CASSQGQSNLDGYTF. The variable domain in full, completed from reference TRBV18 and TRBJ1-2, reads NAGVMQNPRHLVRRRGQEARLRCSPMKGHSHVYWYRQLPEEGLKFMVYLQKENIIDESGMPKERFSAEFPKEGPSILRIQQVVRGDSAAYFCASSQGQSNLDGYTFGSGTRLTVV.

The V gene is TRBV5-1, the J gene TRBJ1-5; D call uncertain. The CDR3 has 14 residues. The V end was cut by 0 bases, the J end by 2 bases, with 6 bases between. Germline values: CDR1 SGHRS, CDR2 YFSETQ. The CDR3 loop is CASSLDSGNQPQHF. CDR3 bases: TGCGCCAGCAGCTTGGACAGTGGCAATCAGCCCCAGCATTTT.

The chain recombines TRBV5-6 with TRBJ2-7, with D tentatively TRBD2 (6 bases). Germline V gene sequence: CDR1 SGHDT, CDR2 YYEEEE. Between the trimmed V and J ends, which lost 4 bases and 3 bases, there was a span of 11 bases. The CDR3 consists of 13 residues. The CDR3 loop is CASSLGRFYEQYF. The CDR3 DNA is TGTGCCAGCAGCCTAGGGAGGTTCTACGAGCAGTACTTC.